The 27 T cell receptor beta chains below were found in one sample sequenced in a study of regulatory T cells in long-lasting Graves disease. To make TCR beta libraries, researchers used iRepertoire HTBI primers and Arm-PCR of CDR3 regions. TCRdb redid the calling of the multiplex PCR reads with MiXCR, one entry per CDR3 protein. The sample lists hundreds of thousands of distinct CDR3 sequences; about 15% were seen once. The sample's time point: newly diagnosed GD, antithyroid drugs for less than 3 months. RNA isolated from PBMCs was used to make the TCR library. These data are also associated with another study on T cells in Graves' hyperthyroidism and ophthalmopathy.

The specimen comprised peripheral blood mononuclear cells (PBMCs), sampled at new diagnosis, from a patient treated with antithyroid drugs. The receptors here all came from a woman aged 25 to 39 with Graves disease.

This clonotype was found a few times. This chain connects TRBV20-1 to TRBJ2-5, with D perhaps given as TRBD1 or TRBD2 (6 bases each). The CDR3 is 13 amino acids. Trimming stripped 2 bases from V and 3 bases from J, with 10 bases between. Germline loops: CDR1 DFQATT, CDR2 SNEGSKA (reference sequence). The DNA for the CDR3 is TGCAGTGCTAGAAGGGGGGCCGAAGAGACCCAGTACTTC. This gives the protein CSARRGAEETQYF.

This clonotype came up a few times. The chain combines TRBV24-1 with TRBJ2-1, with D possibly TRBD2 on 5 matching bases. Germline CDR1 KGHDR, CDR2 SFDVKD. The V gene lost 9 bases and the J gene lost 6 bases, with 14 bases spanning the gap. The CDR3 contains 13 residues. The DNA of the CDR3 is TGTGCCACCCGAGAGGGCCCCAGCAATGAGCAGTTCTTC. This encodes CATREGPSNEQFF.

The table lists this clonotype with many counts. V usage is TRBV3-1 and J usage is TRBJ2-2; D might be TRBD2 (6 bases). This CDR3 spans 14 amino acids. Trimming took 4 bases from V and 6 from J, leaving 12 bases between them. The V gene's germline CDR1 is LGHDT and CDR2 YNNKEL (reference sequence). The CDR3 DNA reads TGTGCCAGCAGCCTCGGAGGGGTCGCCGGGGAGCTGTTTTTT. Its protein is CASSLGGVAGELFF.

This clonotype was recorded many times. The chain has TRBV7-6 and TRBJ2-3, with 8 bases that match TRBD1. CDR3 length equals 16 residues. V shed 4 bases, J shed 1 base, and the junction held 7 bases outside the gene matches. Germline CDR1 is SGHVS and CDR2 is FNYEAQ. The CDR3 spells CASSSRTGKGTDTQYF. Here the CDR3 DNA reads TGTGCCAGCAGCTCCCGGACAGGGAAGGGCACAGATACGCAGTATTTT.

As to this clonotype: One end of the junction fails to match germline, which may point to a read error. The CDR3 nucleotides read TGTGCCAGCAGCTTAGGGGAAGGGGGGTACGGCACAGATACGCAGTATTTT. Protein product: CASSLGEGGYGTDTQYF. The chain has TRBV12-3 or TRBV12-4 and TRBJ2-3; D could derive from TRBD1 or TRBD2 (6 bases each). The CDR3 loop spans 17 amino acids.

The table lists this clonotype with many counts. This chain connects TRBV11-2 to TRBJ2-1; the match to TRBD2 covers 9 bases. Germline CDR1 is SGHAT and CDR2 is FQNNGV. The length of the CDR3 is 13 residues. The ends lost 4 bases at V and 15 bases at J; junction bases unmatched: 10. CDR3 in amino acids: CASSSPGLALRFF. CDR3 bases: TGTGCCAGCAGCTCCCCAGGACTAGCGTTGCGGTTCTTC. Combining the CDR3 with reference TRBV11-2 and TRBJ2-1 gives the whole variable domain EAGVAQSPRYKIIEKRQSVAFWCNPISGHATLYWYQQILGQGPKLLIQFQNNGVVDDSQLPKDRFSAERLKGVDSTLKIQPAKLEDSAVYLCASSSPGLALRFFGPGTRLTVL.

This clonotype came up many times. The rearrangement links TRBV12-3 or TRBV12-4 to TRBJ1-1; D ambiguous. The CDR3 consists of 14 residues. V lost 6 bases and J 3 bases, leaving 14 bases between the germline ends. DNA of the CDR3: TGTGCCAGCAGGGACCGTGATGGGCACACTGAAGCTTTCTTT. This sequence encodes CASRDRDGHTEAFF.

There are many counts of this clonotype. The rearrangement joins TRBV11-1 to TRBJ2-3, with 10 bases lining up with TRBD1. This CDR3 region has 15 residues. Germline assignment: CDR1 SGHAT and CDR2 FQDESV (reference sequence). The J segment lost 0 bases and the V segment lost 4 bases, leaving 1 base of the junction unmatched. The CDR3: CASSSGQGSTDTQYF. In nucleotides, the CDR3 is TGTGCCAGCAGCTCGGGACAGGGGAGCACAGATACGCAGTATTTT.

V gene TRBV12-3 or TRBV12-4 combines with J gene TRBJ2-1; 10 bases match TRBD1. V lost 7 bases to trimming and J lost 7 bases; unmatched junction nucleotides: 4. The CDR3 covers 13 residues. The CDR3 bases are TGTGCCAGCACTAGGGGACAGGGGAATGAGCAGTTCTTC. It translates to CASTRGQGNEQFF.

This clonotype was observed at least ten times. The chain recombines TRBV7-9 with TRBJ1-2; 10 bases map to TRBD1. CDR1 is SEHNR, CDR2 FQNEAQ, per germline (reference sequence). V dropped 4 bases and J dropped 7; count of bases not matched to a gene: 9. The CDR3 has 15 amino acids. CDR3 in DNA: TGTGCCAGCAGCTCCCTCGGACAGGGGGTCTCTGGCTACACCTTC. This encodes CASSSLGQGVSGYTF.

This clonotype was detected ten times or more. This rearrangement joins TRBV29-1 to TRBJ1-1; tentatively, D is TRBD1 (5 bases). Germline V lookup: CDR1 SQVTM, CDR2 ANQGSEA. CDR3 length: 12 amino acids. Trimming shortened V by 7 bases and J by 7 bases, and 16 bases separated the two germline ends. DNA of the CDR3: TGCAGCGGAGTACCAGGGAGCTTTGAAGCTTTCTTT. Residues: CSGVPGSFEAFF.

At least ten counts were recorded for this clonotype. The chain joins TRBV7-9 to TRBJ2-1, with TRBD2 matching 7 bases. This CDR3 contains 15 residues. The germline V gene encodes CDR1 SEHNR and CDR2 FQNEAQ (reference sequence). The ends lost 5 bases at V and 6 bases at J; junction bases unmatched: 10. The CDR3 region has the DNA TGTGCCAGCAGCCCACGTGATAGACTAGCCAATGAGCAGTTCTTC. Translating it yields CASSPRDRLANEQFF.

This clonotype has a count of ten or more. The genes are TRBV6-1 and TRBJ2-2, with D possibly TRBD2 on 5 matching bases. Germline assignment: CDR1 MNHNS and CDR2 SASEGT. The CDR3 is 15 residues long. V was trimmed by 5 bases and J by 5 bases, leaving 15 bases between them. The CDR3 here is CASSPRRLGTGELFF. The CDR3 region has the DNA TGTGCCAGCAGTCCGCGGAGGTTGGGAACCGGGGAGCTGTTTTTT.

This clonotype occurred a few times. V usage is TRBV4-1 and J usage is TRBJ2-7, with TRBD2 as a possible D gene (5 bases). CDR1 and CDR2 from the germline V gene are MGHRA and YSYEKL. The CDR3 has 15 amino acids. The germline V and J ends were trimmed by 1 base and 4 bases, with 14 bases remaining between them. The CDR3 is CASSQGMDPGYEQYF. The CDR3 DNA reads as TGCGCCAGCAGCCAAGGGATGGACCCGGGGTACGAGCAGTACTTC.

Worth noting for this clonotype: An end of the junction differs from the germline gene, which may be a read error. V is TRBV20-1 and J is TRBJ2-3; the D gene is possibly TRBD2 (5 bases). The CDR3 length is 14 residues. Looked up from germline, CDR1 is DFQATT and CDR2 is SNEGSKA (reference sequence). CDR3 nucleotide sequence: TGCAGTGCGAGAGGAAAATATAGCACGGAGGCGCAGTATTTT. Translating it yields CSARGKYSTEAQYF.

In this sample, this clonotype turned up many times. The chain couples TRBV6-2 or TRBV6-3 to TRBJ1-5; TRBD1 agrees at 7 bases. CDR3 size: 15 residues. V was clipped by 4 bases and J by 0 bases; unmatched bases: 3. Germline V CDR1 and CDR2: MNHEY, SVGEGT. The CDR3 region has the DNA TGTGCCAGCAGTTGGGGACAGAATAGCAATCAGCCCCAGCATTTT. Translating gives CASSWGQNSNQPQHF.

This clonotype was seen ten or more times. The rearrangement joins TRBV6-2 or TRBV6-3 to TRBJ1-5, with D hard to call. CDR3 length equals 15 residues. V was trimmed by 2 bases and J by 6 bases, leaving 14 bases between them. In germline, CDR1 is MNHEY, CDR2 SVGEGT. CDR3 in amino acids: CASSYLAAGTQPQHF. CDR3 in DNA: TGTGCCAGCAGTTACCTGGCTGCGGGAACTCAGCCCCAGCATTTT.

This clonotype has only a few counts. The chain links TRBV6-4 to TRBJ2-3; no reliable D call. CDR3 size: 13 residues. V dropped 0 bases and J dropped 7 bases, with 8 bases sitting between them. CDR1 is MRHNA, CDR2 SNTAGT, per germline. The CDR3, as DNA: TGTGCCAGCAGTGACTCCGTCGAGAATACGCAGTATTTT. Translated, it gives CASSDSVENTQYF.

V gene TRBV7-6 combines with J gene TRBJ2-2, with 8 bases that match TRBD1. The germline V gene encodes CDR1 SGHVS and CDR2 FNYEAQ. The CDR3 has 17 residues. Germline trimming cut 7 bases from V and 1 base from J; bases unmatched to any gene: 11. In DNA form, the CDR3 reads TGTGCCAGCAACCCGGTCGCCGGGACAGGGAACACCGGGGAGCTGTTTTTT. Its protein product is CASNPVAGTGNTGELFF.

This clonotype was recorded a few times. J is TRBJ1-1 and V is TRBV5-4, with a tentative D call TRBD1 (6 bases). The CDR3 has 14 amino acids. Trimming took 5 bases from V and 2 from J, leaving 13 bases between them. Germline V lookup: CDR1 SGHNT, CDR2 YYREEE (reference sequence). CDR3 coding DNA: TGTGCCAGCAGGGGGGCGGGGGATAACACTGAAGCTTTCTTT. Its protein product is CASRGAGDNTEAFF.

The rearrangement links TRBV6-4 to TRBJ1-5, with D maybe TRBD1 (5 bases). Trimming stripped 5 bases from V and 7 bases from J, with 12 bases between. The CDR3 sequence is 13 residues long. CDR1 is MRHNA and CDR2 is SNTAGT in the germline V gene. The CDR3 loop reads CASSRDPEQPQHF. As DNA, the CDR3 is TGTGCCAGCAGTCGGGACCCAGAGCAGCCCCAGCATTTT.

This clonotype was seen at least ten times. The rearrangement uses TRBV20-1 and TRBJ1-6, with 8 bases lining up with TRBD1. The CDR3 extends over 16 amino acids. V shed 4 bases and J 3 bases; nucleotides not matched to a gene: 8. Germline values: CDR1 DFQATT, CDR2 SNEGSKA (reference sequence). DNA for the CDR3: TGCAGTGCTAAGCCCCCGGGACAGGTCTATAATTCACCCCTCCACTTT. It specifies CSAKPPGQVYNSPLHF.

This chain joins TRBV7-8 and TRBJ2-7; D ambiguous. Germline CDR1 reads SGHVS; CDR2 reads FQNEAQ. Trimming shortened V by 1 base and J by 1 base, and 14 bases separated the two germline ends. The CDR3 is made up of 16 amino acids. This CDR3 reads CASSLETPLGSYEQYF. DNA for the CDR3: TGTGCCAGCAGCTTAGAGACCCCCCTAGGGTCCTACGAGCAGTACTTC.

The table lists this clonotype with many counts. The chain couples TRBV28 to TRBJ2-5; D may be TRBD2 (7 bases). The germline V gene encodes CDR1 MDHEN and CDR2 SYDVKM. This CDR3 region has 14 residues. The V and J ends lost 3 bases and 2 bases respectively, with 10 bases between them. The CDR3 coding sequence is TGTGCCAGCAGTTTGGGGGGGACACAAGAGACCCAGTACTTC. Amino acid sequence: CASSLGGTQETQYF.

This clonotype showed up many times. J is TRBJ2-5 and V is TRBV7-8, with TRBD1 identical over 7 bases. Germline CDR1 reads SGHVS; CDR2 reads FQNEAQ. V gave up 6 bases and J gave up 3 bases; unmatched junction bases: 19. The CDR3 covers 18 residues. CDR3 nucleotide sequence: TGTGCCAGCAGGATTACGTATCCGGGACAGCAACGAAAAGAGACCCAGTACTTC. This translates into CASRITYPGQQRKETQYF.

This clonotype was seen at least ten times. The CDR3 reads CASRKQGVNYGYTF. The DNA of the CDR3 is TGTGCCAGCCGAAAACAGGGGGTTAACTATGGCTACACCTTC. V is TRBV27 and J is TRBJ1-2; 8 nucleotides line up with TRBD1. The CDR3 is 14 amino acids. Per germline, CDR1 MNHEY and CDR2 SMNVEV (reference sequence). J was trimmed by 1 base and V by 8 bases; bases with no gene match: 6.

This clonotype came up many times. The genes are TRBV5-1 and TRBJ2-7, with D perhaps matching TRBD1 (6 bases). CDR3 length: 15 residues. The V and J ends lost 3 bases and 2 bases respectively, with 15 bases between them. In germline, CDR1 is SGHRS, CDR2 YFSETQ. The CDR3 loop is CASSSSTGRTYEQYF. CDR3 sequence (DNA): TGCGCCAGCAGCTCTTCGACAGGACGAACCTACGAGCAGTACTTC.